The entry that follows covers one T cell receptor beta chain sequence. Its ends do not fully match the called genes, so a read error is possible. The protocol was immunoSEQ multiplex PCR, while the TCRdb copy is restricted to in-frame clones and leaves out a portion. The sample consists of some 170,000 clones, around 90% of them appearing once. This record belongs to a study of T cell responses to AZD1222 COVID-19 vaccine. Looked up from germline, CDR1 is SGHNT and CDR2 is YYREEE (reference sequence). This CDR3 has 15 amino acids. The chain uses TRBV5-4 and TRBJ1-2; no clear D. The source was peripheral blood, collected on day 0 of AZD1222 vaccination. The TCR sequence derives from an adult in good health. This CDR3 reads CASSTGPFSNDGYTF. The CDR3 DNA reads as TGTGCCAGCAGCACCGGACCTTTTTCTAACGATGGCTACACCTTC.